This T cell receptor beta chain was obtained from a study of blood T cell repertoires in COVID-19. The ends lost 0 bases at V and 4 bases at J; junction bases unmatched: 12. CDR1 and CDR2 from the germline V gene are LGHNT and FRNRAP. The CDR3 extends over 21 amino acids. Generated by immunoSEQ multiplex PCR, the TCRdb table keeps only in-frame clones and is missing some. The sample gives tens of thousands of clones, 80% to 90% of which show up once; less than 10% is in the top ten. The genes are TRBV12-5 and TRBJ2-1; 16 nucleotides match TRBD2. The specimen was peripheral blood. This sequence was found in a human donor in a cohort sampled during active COVID-19. DNA of the CDR3: TGTGCTAGTGGTTTGGTCCCTATTTGGGGACTAGCGGGAGGGGGGTACAATGAGCAGTTCTTC. Amino acids: CASGLVPIWGLAGGGYNEQFF.